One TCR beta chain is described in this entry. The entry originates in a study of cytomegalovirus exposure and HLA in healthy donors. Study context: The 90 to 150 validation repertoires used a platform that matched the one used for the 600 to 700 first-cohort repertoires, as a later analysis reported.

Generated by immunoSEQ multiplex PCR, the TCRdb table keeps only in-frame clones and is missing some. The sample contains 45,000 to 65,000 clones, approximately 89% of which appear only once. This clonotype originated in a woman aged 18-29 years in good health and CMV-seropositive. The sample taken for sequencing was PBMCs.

The CDR3 spells CAWSISGDTQYF. The CDR3 nucleotides are TGTGCCTGGAGTATTAGCGGGGATACGCAGTATTTT. This chain uses TRBV30 with TRBJ2-3; 7 bases are shared with TRBD2. V gave up 2 bases and J gave up 6 bases; unmatched junction bases: 2. The CDR3 consists of 12 residues. Germline V gives CDR1 GTSNPN, CDR2 SVGIG (reference sequence). The full variable domain, in which reference TRBV30 and TRBJ2-3 provide the parts outside the CDR3, is SQTIHQWPATLVQPVGSPLSLECTVEGTSNPNLYWYRQAAGRGLQLLFYSVGIGQISSEVPQNLSASRPQDRQFILSSKKLLLSDSGFYLCAWSISGDTQYFGPGTRLTVL.